This T cell receptor (beta chain) was identified during a study of spatial heterogeneity in lung cancer. Findings and caveats of the study: Counts of expanded alpha and beta TCRs within tumors tracked the tumor nonsynonymous mutation count.

TCRdb redid the calling of the 5' RACE reads with MiXCR, one entry per CDR3 protein. The sample lists 450 to 600 distinct CDR3 sequences; about 36% were seen once. Time point of the sample: sample taken at primary tumor resection. Extraction of whole RNA from tumor, nontumor lung or frozen PBMC preceded unsorted sequencing. Germline V gene sequence: CDR1 ENHRY, CDR2 SYGVKD. The CDR3 spans 15 residues. Trimming pared 4 bases from V and 6 bases from J, leaving 16 bases between. Of note for this clonotype: Its antigen remains unknown.

The sequence came from a male donor with early-stage non-small cell lung cancer. The sequenced sample was lung tumor tissue, obtained at surgery. This chain uses TRBV10-3 with TRBJ2-4, with D possibly TRBD1 on 5 matching bases. The CDR3 region has the DNA TGTGCCATCAGTGGAAGAACAGGTTCGGGAAACATTCAGTACTTC. Translating it yields CAISGRTGSGNIQYF.